The 31 T cell receptor beta chains given below trace back to one sample, sequenced in a study of blood T cell repertoires in COVID-19. Profiling relied on immunoSEQ multiplex PCR, and the TCRdb table lists in-frame clones only, not all of them. The sample has 200,000 or so clones; roughly 82% are singletons. The sequencing sample was made of peripheral blood. Receptors originate from a young woman with acute or convalescent COVID-19.

V usage is TRBV3-1 (or the pseudogene TRBV3-2) and J usage is TRBJ1-1; D uncertain. Per the germline V gene, CDR1 is LGHDT and CDR2 is YNNKEL (reference sequence). Trimming removed 4 bases from V and 6 bases from J, with 12 bases in between. The CDR3 spans 13 residues. CDR3 DNA sequence: TGTGCCAGCAGCCTGCTTCGGGGAGCTGAAGCTTTCTTT. Its protein is CASSLLRGAEAFF.

The chain couples TRBV11-2 to TRBJ1-1; TRBD1 aligns across 11 bases. This CDR3 has 13 residues. Germline V gene lookup returns CDR1 SGHAT and CDR2 FQNNGV. With 3 bases clipped from V and 10 bases from J, the junction kept 4 bases outside the gene matches. CDR3 in DNA: TGTGCCAGCAGCTTGGGACAGGGGGGAGCAGCTTTCTTT. Translated: CASSLGQGGAAFF. The entire variable domain, with the rest obtained from reference TRBV11-2 and TRBJ1-1, is as follows: EAGVAQSPRYKIIEKRQSVAFWCNPISGHATLYWYQQILGQGPKLLIQFQNNGVVDDSQLPKDRFSAERLKGVDSTLKIQPAKLEDSAVYLCASSLGQGGAAFFGQGTRLTVV.

The chain employs TRBV28 and TRBJ2-3, with a tentative D call TRBD2 (6 bases). Per germline, CDR1 MDHEN and CDR2 SYDVKM. The CDR3 consists of 15 residues. V was pared by 6 bases and J by 1 base, with 14 bases between. The DNA of the CDR3 is TGTGCCAGCAGGCGGGACGGGTTGGGCACAGATACGCAGTATTTT. Its translation: CASRRDGLGTDTQYF.

The chain couples TRBV6-6 to TRBJ2-1; possible D gene TRBD1, 6 bases. V was pared by 6 bases and J by 2 bases, with 14 bases between. Germline lookup yields CDR1 MNHNY and CDR2 SVGAGI (reference sequence). This CDR3 contains 15 residues. The CDR3: CASRLDQGPYNEQFF. Here the CDR3 DNA reads TGTGCCAGCAGGTTAGATCAGGGGCCCTACAATGAGCAGTTCTTC.

V usage is TRBV27 and J usage is TRBJ2-1, with 9 bases matching TRBD1. This CDR3 is 15 amino acids long. From germline, CDR1 is MNHEY and CDR2 SMNVEV (reference sequence). Trimming removed 6 bases from V and 7 bases from J; junction bases left unmatched: 10. In DNA, the CDR3 is TGTGCCAGCAGACAGAGGACAGGGGAGGTTAATGAGCAGTTCTTC. Residues: CASRQRTGEVNEQFF.

The rearrangement uses TRBV6-5 and TRBJ1-3; D uncertain. CDR3 length: 14 amino acids. V shed 6 bases and J shed 2 bases, with 11 bases lying between them. The germline V gene encodes CDR1 MNHEY and CDR2 SVGAGI. The CDR3 DNA reads as TGTGCCAGCAGGGACTCATCCCCTGGAAACACCATATATTTT. The encoded protein is CASRDSSPGNTIYF.

The CDR3 reads CASSDRVSTEAFF. The CDR3 DNA reads as TGTGCCAGCAGTGACCGGGTCAGCACTGAAGCTTTCTTT. The chain is built from TRBV6-1 and TRBJ1-1; D remains ambiguous. This CDR3 has 13 residues. Germline CDR1 reads MNHNS; CDR2 reads SASEGT. Between the trimmed V and J ends, which lost 3 bases and 4 bases, there was a span of 9 bases.

This chain connects TRBV4-1 to TRBJ2-7, with 9 bases identical to TRBD1. The V gene end was trimmed by 1 base and the J gene end by 1 base; junction bases not matched to a gene: 5. This CDR3 has 16 residues. Germline-derived CDR1 and CDR2 are MGHRA and YSYEKL. In nucleotides, the CDR3 is TGCGCCAGCAGCCAAGCCCGACAGGGGGGATCCTACGAGCAGTACTTC. It encodes CASSQARQGGSYEQYF.

Remarks on this clone: Different DNA sequences within this sample yield the same CDR3. The genes are TRBV28 and TRBJ2-5; perhaps TRBD2 as D (6 bases). This CDR3 spans 14 amino acids. V was pared by 3 bases and J by 0 bases, with 8 bases between. In germline, CDR1 is MDHEN, CDR2 SYDVKM. CDR3 coding DNA: TGTGCCAGCAGTTTCGGCGGGGACCAAGAGACCCAGTACTTC. Protein: CASSFGGDQETQYF.

This chain connects TRBV3-1 (or the pseudogene TRBV3-2) to TRBJ2-3, with TRBD1 as a possible D gene (5 bases). The V and J ends lost 3 bases and 3 bases respectively, with 10 bases between them. Germline V lookup: CDR1 LGHDT, CDR2 YNNKEL (reference sequence). The CDR3 extends over 14 amino acids. In DNA, the CDR3 is TGTGCCAGCAGCCAGGGGCCGACGACAGATACGCAGTATTTT. Protein: CASSQGPTTDTQYF.

V usage is TRBV4-2 and J usage is TRBJ2-5, with 13 bases matching TRBD2. This CDR3 spans 17 amino acids. Germline V CDR1 and CDR2: LGHNA, YNFKEQ. V gave up 2 bases and J gave up 3 bases; unmatched junction bases: 6. This CDR3 reads CASSQRTSGSMEETQYF. CDR3 sequence (DNA): TGTGCCAGCAGCCAAAGGACTAGCGGGAGCATGGAAGAGACCCAGTACTTC.

V usage is TRBV3-1 (or the pseudogene TRBV3-2) and J usage is TRBJ1-1; a weak D match, TRBD1 (5 bases). Trimming pared 1 base from V and 4 bases from J, leaving 10 bases between. Looked up from germline, CDR1 is LGHDT and CDR2 is YNNKEL (reference sequence). This CDR3 is built from 14 residues. CDR3 bases: TGTGCCAGCAGCCAAGTTGACAGTAGCACTGAAGCTTTCTTT. It translates to CASSQVDSSTEAFF.

This clone showed up just once. Other DNA sequences in this sample translate to the same CDR3. This chain links TRBV7-2 with TRBJ1-6, with 7 bases matching TRBD1. The junction had 7 bases not matched to a gene; V was cut back by 0 bases and J by 8 bases. The CDR3 is 16 amino acids. Germline CDR1 SGHTA, CDR2 FQGNSA. The CDR3 DNA is TGTGCCAGCAGCTTAGCGGCAGGGGGATTGTATTCACCCCTCCACTTT. Amino acid sequence: CASSLAAGGLYSPLHF.

The chain recombines TRBV9 with TRBJ2-1, with 13 bases lining up with TRBD2. The V gene's germline CDR1 is SGDLS and CDR2 YYNGEE. V was pared by 2 bases and J by 7 bases, with 3 bases of the junction left unmatched. This CDR3 contains 15 residues. The CDR3 DNA is TGTGCCAGCAGCGTCCTGACTAGCGGGGGGAATGAGCAGTTCTTC. Its translation: CASSVLTSGGNEQFF.

This clone came up once. The rearrangement links TRBV7-8 to TRBJ1-4, with D perhaps TRBD1 (6 bases). The CDR3 runs 16 residues. CDR1 and CDR2 from the germline V gene are SGHVS and FQNEAQ. V shed 1 base and J shed 5 bases, with 14 bases lying between them. The CDR3 protein is CASSLGFRQGNEKLFF. CDR3 DNA sequence: TGTGCCAGCAGCTTAGGGTTTCGGCAGGGGAATGAAAAACTGTTTTTT.

The rearrangement joins TRBV28 to TRBJ2-7; D is uncertain. The CDR3 sequence is 12 residues long. CDR1 is MDHEN and CDR2 is SYDVKM in the germline V gene. V shed 7 bases and J shed 4 bases, with 11 bases lying between them. CDR3 sequence (DNA): TGTGCCAGCAAAAACAGAACTTACGAGCAGTACTTC. Its protein is CASKNRTYEQYF.

The CDR3, as DNA: TGTGCCACCCACGTAGGAGTGGGGCACTATGGCTACACCTTC. Its translation: CATHVGVGHYGYTF. This chain connects TRBV19 to TRBJ1-2; D is possibly TRBD1 (5 bases). Trimming removed 10 bases at V and 3 bases at J, with 18 bases between. Germline loops: CDR1 LNHDA, CDR2 SQIVND (reference sequence). This CDR3 has 14 residues.

The rearrangement links TRBV3-1 (or the pseudogene TRBV3-2) to TRBJ1-1, with TRBD1 identical over 7 bases. Germline V gene sequence: CDR1 LGHDT, CDR2 YNNKEL (reference sequence). Trimming at V came to 4 bases and at J to 4 bases, leaving 3 bases not matched to a gene. This CDR3 has 13 amino acids. The chain's CDR3 is CASSPRQGTEAFF. Here the CDR3 DNA reads TGTGCCAGCAGCCCAAGACAGGGCACTGAAGCTTTCTTT.

The chain combines TRBV19 with TRBJ1-1, with D maybe TRBD1 (5 bases). Germline loops: CDR1 LNHDA, CDR2 SQIVND (reference sequence). Between the trimmed V and J ends, which lost 5 bases and 3 bases, there was a span of 16 bases. CDR3 length: 15 amino acids. Written as DNA, the CDR3 is TGTGCCAGTAGTCCAGATGGGGCCCGTGACACTGAAGCTTTCTTT. Translating gives CASSPDGARDTEAFF. Combining the CDR3 with reference TRBV19 and TRBJ1-1 gives the whole variable domain DGGITQSPKYLFRKEGQNVTLSCEQNLNHDAMYWYRQDPGQGLRLIYYSQIVNDFQKGDIAEGYSVSREKKESFPLTVTSAQKNPTAFYLCASSPDGARDTEAFFGQGTRLTVV.

This sequence joins TRBV6-5 and TRBJ1-1; TRBD1 matches at 7 bases. Losses at the gene ends were 6 bases for V and 4 bases for J; bases not matched to a gene: 5. The CDR3 extends over 13 amino acids. Germline V lookup: CDR1 MNHEY, CDR2 SVGAGI. CDR3 DNA sequence: TGTGCCAGCAGACCAGACAGGGTCACTGAAGCTTTCTTT. It is translated as CASRPDRVTEAFF.

The chain links TRBV4-2 to TRBJ2-3, with a tentative D call TRBD2 (6 bases). The V end was cut by 3 bases, the J end by 1 base, with 17 bases between. The CDR3 covers 17 residues. Germline-derived CDR1 and CDR2 are LGHNA and YNFKEQ. The CDR3 spells CASSQGLRASGTDTQYF. CDR3 sequence (DNA): TGTGCCAGCAGCCAGGGTCTTCGGGCTAGCGGCACAGATACGCAGTATTTT.

The chain has TRBV28 and TRBJ1-1; D is possibly TRBD1 (6 bases). Trimming removed 6 bases at V and 4 bases at J, with 15 bases between. This CDR3 region has 14 residues. CDR1 is MDHEN, CDR2 SYDVKM, per germline. The CDR3 here is CASSLTGGGTEAFF. The CDR3 DNA is TGTGCCAGCAGCCTGACAGGAGGAGGCACTGAAGCTTTCTTT.

The rearrangement links TRBV5-1 to TRBJ2-6; possible D gene TRBD2, 5 bases. Trimming removed 4 bases from V and 2 bases from J, with 10 bases in between. The CDR3 spans 15 residues. CDR1 is SGHRS, CDR2 YFSETQ, per germline. This chain's CDR3 is CASSEGLTGANVLTF. The DNA for the CDR3 is TGCGCCAGCAGCGAGGGTCTGACTGGGGCCAACGTCCTGACTTTC.

The rearrangement uses TRBV28 and TRBJ1-5; 12 bases are shared with TRBD1. CDR1 and CDR2 (germline): MDHEN, SYDVKM. J gave up 1 base and V 6 bases, and 16 bases lay outside the gene matches. The CDR3 is 20 amino acids. The CDR3: CASSLNFVGTGGSSNQPQHF. The CDR3 DNA sequence: TGTGCCAGCAGCCTCAATTTCGTGGGGACAGGGGGCTCGAGCAATCAGCCCCAGCATTTT.

The chain couples TRBV19 to TRBJ2-2; TRBD1 matches 9 bases. The CDR3 is made up of 16 amino acids. Trimming took 5 bases from V and 4 from J; bases not matched to a gene: 8. The germline V gene encodes CDR1 LNHDA and CDR2 SQIVND (reference sequence). The CDR3 reads CASSPGQGSGTGELFF. CDR3 nucleotides: TGTGCCAGTAGTCCGGGACAGGGTTCGGGCACCGGGGAGCTGTTTTTT.

This chain links TRBV10-3 with TRBJ1-5, with D hard to call. CDR1 is ENHRY and CDR2 is SYGVKD in the germline V gene. Between the trimmed V and J ends, which lost 1 base and 4 bases, there was a span of 11 bases. The CDR3 has 15 amino acids. The CDR3 nucleotides read TGTGCCATCAGTGAGTACGGAGGGCCGAATCAGCCCCAGCATTTT. This codes for CAISEYGGPNQPQHF.

V and J are TRBV5-1 and TRBJ2-2; 8 positions match TRBD1. V lost 4 bases, J lost 4 bases, and 3 bases stayed unmatched. CDR1 SGHRS and CDR2 YFSETQ come from the germline V gene. The CDR3 length is 14 residues. The CDR3 DNA is TGCGCCAGCAGCCGGACAGGGACCACCGGGGAGCTGTTTTTT. It is translated as CASSRTGTTGELFF.

A single count supports this clone. The chain links TRBV30 to TRBJ1-1; 8 bases map to TRBD1. Germline values: CDR1 GTSNPN, CDR2 SVGIG (reference sequence). V trimming: 3 bases; J trimming: 8 bases; junction bases outside the gene matches: 5. The CDR3 contains 12 residues. The CDR3 here is CAWSADRGEAFF. CDR3 sequence (DNA): TGTGCCTGGAGCGCAGACAGGGGAGAAGCTTTCTTT.

This sequence joins TRBV27 and TRBJ2-6; D call uncertain. There are 13 residues in the CDR3. V shed 5 bases and J shed 5 bases, with 7 bases lying between them. Germline assignment: CDR1 MNHEY and CDR2 SMNVEV (reference sequence). The DNA for the CDR3 is TGTGCCAGCAGTGTCTCGTGGGCCAACGTCCTGACTTTC. Amino acid sequence: CASSVSWANVLTF.

The gene calls are TRBV7-9 and TRBJ2-7; D remains ambiguous. The germline V gene has CDR1 SEHNR and CDR2 FQNEAQ (reference sequence). Trimming removed 0 bases at V and 5 bases at J, with 11 bases between. The CDR3 runs 14 residues. The CDR3 is CASSLARVMDEQYF. DNA of the CDR3: TGTGCCAGCAGCTTAGCTCGGGTTATGGACGAGCAGTACTTC.

The J gene is TRBJ2-1, the V gene TRBV6-2 or TRBV6-3, with a weak D call TRBD1 (6 bases). The germline gives CDR1 MNHEY, CDR2 SVGEGT. The CDR3 is made up of 16 amino acids. V dropped 6 bases and J dropped 1 base, with 16 bases sitting between them. For the CDR3, the DNA is TGTGCCAGCAGCCCCATCCGACAGGCGTCCTACAATGAGCAGTTCTTC. As protein: CASSPIRQASYNEQFF.